These 20 T cell receptor beta chains originate from one sample sequenced in a study of CD8 T cells in ankylosing spondylitis (dated by TCRdb to the late 2010s). Overall study results and their limits: A TCR beta motif made up of several highly homologous amino acid variants appeared to be characteristic of blood from ankylosing spondylitis patients.

Library construction relied on 5' RACE. The listed sequencing device is Illumina HiSeq 2500. TCRdb reran the public reads through fastp at Q25 and MiXCR, keeping productive beta chains. Merged by CDR3 protein, the rows form single entries marked with the most common genes and DNA. The sample records a few hundred thousand distinct CDR3 sequences, 7.5% to 9% of which are singletons. Of the sample, 13% to 15% is held by the ten largest clones. These receptors are not linked to any known antigen. The sample taken for sequencing was blood, either unsorted or a sorted T cell fraction (not recorded which). The receptors were sampled from a male donor with ankylosing spondylitis.

There are many counts of this clonotype. The chain carries TRBV29-1 and TRBJ2-7, with a weak D call TRBD1 (5 bases). The V gene's germline CDR1 is SQVTM and CDR2 ANQGSEA. The CDR3 is 13 amino acids. V was shortened by 3 bases and J by 0 bases, with 9 bases between the two germline ends. Here the CDR3 DNA reads TGCAGCGTTGAGGACGGACACTCCTACGAGCAGTACTTC. Its protein product is CSVEDGHSYEQYF.

This clonotype was detected a few times. The chain recombines TRBV20-1 with TRBJ1-5, with D possibly TRBD1 on 6 matching bases. V lost 1 base and J lost 9, with 16 bases in between. In germline, CDR1 is DFQATT, CDR2 SNEGSKA (reference sequence). The CDR3 is made up of 14 amino acids. This CDR3 is CSARGSGAGWPQHF. CDR3 nucleotides: TGCAGTGCTAGAGGTTCGGGGGCTGGCTGGCCCCAGCATTTT.

This rearrangement joins TRBV20-1 to TRBJ2-3; weak D call: TRBD1 (6 bases). The V end lost 6 bases, the J end lost 1 base, and 14 bases lay between the germline ends. The CDR3 sequence is 14 residues long. CDR1 and CDR2 from the germline V gene are DFQATT and SNEGSKA (reference sequence). The CDR3 nucleotides are TGCAGTGCGATCACGCGACAGGGCACAGATACGCAGTATTTT. It encodes CSAITRQGTDTQYF.

This clonotype was detected ten times or more. The chain carries TRBV5-1 and TRBJ2-3; TRBD2 aligns across 13 bases. After removal of 3 bases from V and 4 bases from J, the junction contained 8 bases not matched to a gene. The germline V gene has CDR1 SGHRS and CDR2 YFSETQ. This CDR3 has 17 amino acids. The CDR3 coding sequence is TGCGCCAGCAGCTGGGGACTAGCGGGACTGGTCGCAGATACGCAGTATTTT. It encodes CASSWGLAGLVADTQYF. Supplemented by reference TRBV5-1 and TRBJ2-3, the full variable domain reads KAGVTQTPRYLIKTRGQQVTLSCSPISGHRSVSWYQQTPGQGLQFLFEYFSETQRNKGNFPGRFSGRQFSNSRSEMNVSTLELGDSALYLCASSWGLAGLVADTQYFGPGTRLTVL.

This clonotype was observed a few times. The CDR3 sequence is CSARLTSGYEQYF. The DNA of the CDR3 is TGCAGTGCTAGATTGACTAGCGGATACGAGCAGTACTTC. The J gene is TRBJ2-7, the V gene TRBV20-1; 9 nucleotides line up with TRBD2. This CDR3 has 13 amino acids. V lost 2 bases, J lost 4 bases, and 3 bases stayed unmatched. Germline-derived CDR1 and CDR2 are DFQATT and SNEGSKA (reference sequence).

This clonotype was counted only a few times. The V gene is TRBV6-5, the J gene TRBJ2-7, with D tentatively TRBD1 (5 bases). The CDR3 runs 14 residues. Trimming stripped 4 bases from V and 3 bases from J, with 13 bases between. The germline gives CDR1 MNHEY, CDR2 SVGAGI. In nucleotides, the CDR3 is TGTGCCAGCAGTTCTGCACAGGACGTCTACGAGCAGTACTTC. It encodes CASSSAQDVYEQYF.

This clonotype showed up many times. V and J are TRBV4-3 and TRBJ2-2, with 10 bases aligning to TRBD2. The CDR3 contains 18 residues. The germline CDR1 and CDR2 sequences are LGHNA and YSLEER. V gave up 0 bases and J gave up 2 bases; unmatched junction bases: 6. CDR3 bases: TGCGCCAGCAGCCAAGAAGGGACTAGCGAACGAAACACCGGGGAGCTGTTTTTT. Translated, it gives CASSQEGTSERNTGELFF.

As regards this clonotype: A read error may account for a junction end that differs from germline. The V and J genes are TRBV6-6 and TRBJ2-7; 8 bases fit TRBD1. Germline V lookup: CDR1 MNHNY, CDR2 SVGAGI (reference sequence). CDR3 length: 13 residues. Here the CDR3 reads CACTPGQEVHTDF. Here the CDR3 DNA reads TGTGCCTGCACACCGGGACAGGAGGTCCATACGGACTTC.

This clonotype was seen more than once but under ten times. CDR3 region: CASSPASSYEQYF. CDR3 coding DNA: TGTGCCAGCAGCCCCGCATCCTCCTACGAGCAGTACTTC. The chain links TRBV11-2 to TRBJ2-7, with D uncertain. V gave up 5 bases and J gave up 0 bases, with 8 bases separating them. This CDR3 region has 13 residues. Germline V gives CDR1 SGHAT, CDR2 FQNNGV.

CDR3 loop: CASSSGTSKETQYF. The CDR3 coding sequence is TGTGCCAGCAGCTCCGGGACTAGTAAAGAGACCCAGTACTTC. The V call is TRBV7-3, the J call TRBJ2-5, with 8 bases matching TRBD2. This CDR3 has 14 amino acids. V dropped 4 bases and J dropped 3; count of bases not matched to a gene: 4. Germline V gene sequence: CDR1 SGHTA, CDR2 FQGTGA. The whole variable domain, remainder taken from reference TRBV7-3 and TRBJ2-5, is GAGVSQTPSNKVTEKGKYVELRCDPISGHTALYWYRQSLGQGPEFLIYFQGTGAADDSGLPNDRFFAVRPEGSVSTLKIQRTERGDSAVYLCASSSGTSKETQYFGPGTRLLVL.

Here the CDR3 reads CASSPDRAGKTQYF. Written as DNA, the CDR3 is TGTGCCAGCAGTCCTGACAGGGCTGGTAAGACCCAGTACTTC. The rearrangement uses TRBV9 and TRBJ2-5, with 7 bases aligning to TRBD1. V was pared by 5 bases and J by 6 bases, with 10 bases of the junction left unmatched. The germline CDR1 and CDR2 sequences are SGDLS and YYNGEE. This CDR3 spans 14 amino acids.

The table lists this clonotype with a few counts. The genes are TRBV27 and TRBJ1-6; D possibly corresponds to TRBD1 (5 bases). This CDR3 has 15 residues. CDR1 MNHEY and CDR2 SMNVEV come from the germline V gene (reference sequence). V lost 5 bases and J lost 2, with 10 bases in between. The CDR3 loop reads CASSIQVPYNSPLHF. The CDR3 nucleotides read TGTGCCAGCAGTATACAGGTTCCCTATAATTCACCCCTCCACTTT.

The table lists this clonotype with a few counts. V is TRBV20-1 and J is TRBJ2-1; TRBD1 matches at 8 bases. Germline V CDR1 and CDR2: DFQATT, SNEGSKA (reference sequence). The CDR3 extends over 15 amino acids. With 5 bases clipped from V and 0 bases from J, the junction kept 6 bases outside the gene matches. The CDR3 sequence: CSAGGDRISYNEQFF. CDR3 coding DNA: TGCAGTGCTGGCGGGGACAGGATCTCCTACAATGAGCAGTTCTTC.

The sample holds a few counts of this clonotype. V is TRBV5-6 and J is TRBJ1-4; 10 bases are a match to TRBD1. CDR1 and CDR2 from the germline V gene are SGHDT and YYEEEE. The CDR3 length is 15 residues. V trimming: 4 bases; J trimming: 7 bases; junction bases outside the gene matches: 7. CDR3 bases: TGTGCCAGCAGCCCGACAGGGGGCATCGGTGAAAAACTGTTTTTT. Translation: CASSPTGGIGEKLFF.

This clonotype was counted once. The rearrangement links TRBV6-1 to TRBJ2-5, with D hard to call. This CDR3 comprises 15 residues. With 6 bases removed from V and 2 bases from J, the gap between germline ends came to 16 bases. Germline lookup yields CDR1 MNHNS and CDR2 SASEGT. Here the CDR3 reads CASSHERLFQETQYF. The DNA for the CDR3 is TGTGCCAGCAGCCACGAGAGGCTGTTTCAAGAGACCCAGTACTTC.

The CDR3 region has the DNA TGCGCCAGCAGCTTCTCTCCGACGGGACCTAGCACAGATACGCAGTATTTT. Translation: CASSFSPTGPSTDTQYF. The chain recombines TRBV5-1 with TRBJ2-3, with D perhaps being TRBD1 or TRBD2 (5 bases each). V was shortened by 2 bases and J by 0 bases, with 16 bases between the two germline ends. The CDR3 is made up of 17 amino acids. Per the germline V gene, CDR1 is SGHRS and CDR2 is YFSETQ.

This clonotype turned up a few times. The chain carries TRBV6-5 and TRBJ2-7, with D possibly being TRBD1 (6 bases). The germline CDR1 and CDR2 sequences are MNHEY and SVGAGI. This CDR3 region has 14 residues. Trimming stripped 4 bases from V and 0 bases from J, with 10 bases between. As DNA, the CDR3 is TGTGCCAGCAGTTGGACAGTTAGCTCCTACGAGCAGTACTTC. It specifies CASSWTVSSYEQYF.

The V gene is TRBV24-1, the J gene TRBJ2-5; D remains ambiguous. CDR1 and CDR2 from the germline V gene are KGHDR and SFDVKD. V lost 2 bases, J lost 4 bases, and 4 bases lay in between. The CDR3 sequence is 12 residues long. CDR3 protein: CATSDYRETQYF. The CDR3 DNA reads as TGTGCCACCAGTGATTACAGAGAGACCCAGTACTTC.

This clonotype was seen a single time. The chain carries TRBV20-1 and TRBJ2-2; 14 bases are shared with TRBD2. The CDR3 has 16 residues. Losses at the gene ends were 6 bases for V and 5 bases for J; bases not matched to a gene: 8. Germline values: CDR1 DFQATT, CDR2 SNEGSKA (reference sequence). CDR3 coding DNA: TGCAGTGCCACGACTAGCGGGAGGGCCCGGACCGGGGAGCTGTTTTTT. It translates to CSATTSGRARTGELFF.

This clonotype was seen ten or more times. In DNA, the CDR3 is TGCAGCGTGACCGACTCTGGGGCCAACGTCCTGACTTTC. Its translation is CSVTDSGANVLTF. The chain joins TRBV29-1 to TRBJ2-6; D remains ambiguous. CDR1 is SQVTM, CDR2 ANQGSEA, per germline. The V and J ends lost 6 bases and 0 bases respectively, with 6 bases between them. CDR3 length: 13 amino acids.